The 28 T cell receptor beta chains listed next were all sequenced from one sample in a study of blood T cell repertoires in COVID-19. TCRdb's table, derived via immunoSEQ multiplex PCR, lists solely in-frame clones and lacks some. This table holds around 30,000 clones, 70% to 90% found once. Sequencing used peripheral blood. The receptors derive from a human donor in a cohort sampled during active COVID-19.

The rearrangement joins TRBV5-1 to TRBJ2-7; a weak D match, TRBD1 (6 bases). CDR1 is SGHRS and CDR2 is YFSETQ in the germline V gene. The CDR3 is 16 residues long. V lost 0 bases to trimming and J lost 6 bases, with 19 bases between them. Written as DNA, the CDR3 is TGCGCCAGCAGCTTGGGAGGGCTACAGGGACGGGGCGAGCAGTACTTC. This sequence encodes CASSLGGLQGRGEQYF.

The chain has TRBV28 and TRBJ2-5, with 7 positions matching TRBD1. Germline V CDR1 and CDR2: MDHEN, SYDVKM. The CDR3 covers 14 residues. J lost 6 bases, V lost 6 bases, and 10 bases had no gene match. The CDR3 coding sequence is TGTGCCAGCAGGTCCGGGACAGAAGGGAAGACCCAGTACTTC. Translating gives CASRSGTEGKTQYF.

The chain carries TRBV4-1 and TRBJ1-4; 11 nucleotides align to TRBD1. The CDR3 totals 15 residues. With V trimmed by 4 bases and J by 9 bases, 7 bases remained unmatched. Germline assignment: CDR1 MGHRA and CDR2 YSYEKL. The CDR3 DNA reads TGCGCCAGCAGCCCATGGGACAGGGGGGGACAAAAACTGTTTTTT. Its translation: CASSPWDRGGQKLFF.

The rearrangement joins TRBV20-1 to TRBJ1-6; weak D call: TRBD1 (5 bases). V was cut by 3 bases and J by 13 bases, with 19 bases left in between. The germline V gene encodes CDR1 DFQATT and CDR2 SNEGSKA (reference sequence). This CDR3 contains 14 residues. The CDR3 nucleotides are TGCAGTGCTAGTGGTTGGCAGGGTAAGGGTCCCCTCCACTTT. It codes for CSASGWQGKGPLHF.

This chain joins TRBV3-1 (or the pseudogene TRBV3-2) and TRBJ2-2, with 10 bases aligning to TRBD1. Per the germline V gene, CDR1 is LGHDT and CDR2 is YNNKEL (reference sequence). Trimming took 0 bases from V and 6 from J; bases not matched to a gene: 7. This CDR3 contains 17 residues. The CDR3 region is CASSQEGQGWVPGELFF. The CDR3 nucleotides read TGTGCCAGCAGCCAAGAGGGACAGGGGTGGGTTCCCGGGGAGCTGTTTTTT.

CDR3 bases: TGTGCCAGCTGTCCACTGGGGGCAGGTTTCTACGAGCAGTACTTC. Its translation is CASCPLGAGFYEQYF. The chain carries TRBV28 and TRBJ2-7; D is possibly TRBD1 (6 bases). Germline V CDR1 and CDR2: MDHEN, SYDVKM. V was clipped by 8 bases and J by 3 bases, with 20 bases between them. The CDR3 covers 15 residues.

This clone has a single count. The chain couples TRBV4-2 to TRBJ2-3; 13 bases match TRBD2. The CDR3 contains 18 residues. The germline gives CDR1 LGHNA, CDR2 YNFKEQ. V dropped 4 bases and J dropped 0; count of bases not matched to a gene: 7. CDR3 protein: CASSPGLAGDISTDTQYF. For the CDR3, the DNA is TGTGCCAGCAGCCCCGGACTAGCGGGGGACATTAGCACAGATACGCAGTATTTT.

This rearrangement joins TRBV2 to TRBJ1-5, with D possibly matching TRBD1 (5 bases). Per the germline V gene, CDR1 is SNHLY and CDR2 is FYNNEI. Trimming shortened V by 6 bases and J by 7 bases, and 13 bases separated the two germline ends. The CDR3 is 13 amino acids. The CDR3 coding sequence is TGTGCCAGCAGGACGGGGGGGAGACAGCCCCAGCATTTT. Translating it yields CASRTGGRQPQHF.

This chain connects TRBV28 to TRBJ2-2; 7 nucleotides align to TRBD1. The junction had 7 bases not matched to a gene; V was cut back by 8 bases and J by 1 base. The CDR3 runs to 15 residues. Germline V gives CDR1 MDHEN, CDR2 SYDVKM. As DNA, the CDR3 is TGTGCCAGCCTCGAGGGGGCTTTGAACACCGGGGAGCTGTTTTTT. Its translation is CASLEGALNTGELFF.

The chain uses TRBV9 and TRBJ1-4; D is uncertain. Looked up from germline, CDR1 is SGDLS and CDR2 is YYNGEE. The CDR3 is made up of 16 amino acids. V lost 0 bases and J 2 bases, leaving 11 bases between the germline ends. In nucleotides, the CDR3 is TGTGCCAGCAGCGTAGGCCCGGGTACCACTAATGAAAAACTGTTTTTT. Residues: CASSVGPGTTNEKLFF.

This clone was observed once. The chain joins TRBV6-5 to TRBJ2-1; maybe TRBD2 (6 bases). This CDR3 has 13 residues. Germline CDR1 is MNHEY and CDR2 is SVGAGI. V was pared by 2 bases and J by 9 bases, with 11 bases between. The CDR3 is CASSYTSIGEQFF. The CDR3 coding sequence is TGTGCCAGCAGTTACACTAGCATTGGTGAGCAGTTCTTC.

This clone was recorded a few times. V gene TRBV29-1 combines with J gene TRBJ1-3; no reliable D call. Germline loops: CDR1 SQVTM, CDR2 ANQGSEA. This CDR3 comprises 13 residues. V was trimmed by 2 bases and J by 4 bases, leaving 9 bases between them. In nucleotides, the CDR3 is TGCAGCGTTGAATCCAGATCAGGAAACACCATATATTTT. Translating gives CSVESRSGNTIYF.

The chain employs TRBV4-2 and TRBJ2-1, with TRBD2 matching over 11 bases. V dropped 0 bases and J dropped 9; count of bases not matched to a gene: 7. Germline values: CDR1 LGHNA, CDR2 YNFKEQ. The CDR3 consists of 16 residues. CDR3 bases: TGTGCCAGCAGCCAAGATAATAGCGGGGGGGCGATTGAGCAGTTCTTC. It codes for CASSQDNSGGAIEQFF.

The gene calls are TRBV21-1 and TRBJ2-7; TRBD1 is the table's D call and was not checked against the DNA. TRBV21-1 is a listed pseudogene. This CDR3 is 19 amino acids long. The CDR3 reads CASSKPLIFGTPETGEQYF. CDR3 coding DNA: TGTGCCAGCAGCAAACCGCTAATATTCGGGACACCTGAAACGGGGGAGCAGTACTTC.

The J gene is TRBJ2-5, the V gene TRBV4-2, with 9 bases identical to TRBD2. With 2 bases clipped from V and 5 bases from J, the junction kept 9 bases outside the gene matches. Germline-derived CDR1 and CDR2 are LGHNA and YNFKEQ. This CDR3 has 16 residues. The CDR3 region has the DNA TGTGCCAGCAGCCAACAGGGAGCGGGGGGAGTGGAGACCCAGTACTTC. Translating it yields CASSQQGAGGVETQYF.

The chain is built from TRBV9 and TRBJ2-3, with TRBD2 identical over 8 bases. The CDR3 runs 15 residues. The ends lost 4 bases at V and 2 bases at J; junction bases unmatched: 6. CDR1 is SGDLS and CDR2 is YYNGEE in the germline V gene. DNA for the CDR3: TGTGCCAGCAGCACGCGGGGGGCGGACACAGATACGCAGTATTTT. Translation: CASSTRGADTDTQYF.

The genes are TRBV9 and TRBJ2-1; the match to TRBD2 covers 7 bases. V dropped 1 base and J dropped 3; count of bases not matched to a gene: 1. The germline CDR1 and CDR2 sequences are SGDLS and YYNGEE. CDR3 length equals 14 residues. CDR3 loop: CASSVRDYYNEQFF. The CDR3 DNA sequence: TGTGCCAGCAGCGTACGGGACTACTACAATGAGCAGTTCTTC.

The chain joins TRBV5-6 to TRBJ2-7, with 10 nucleotides matching TRBD1. This CDR3 is 15 amino acids long. The J segment lost 3 bases and the V segment lost 2 bases, leaving 5 bases of the junction unmatched. From germline, CDR1 is SGHDT and CDR2 YYEEEE. This chain's CDR3 is CASSLPGQGRYEQYF. The DNA for the CDR3 is TGTGCCAGCAGCTTACCGGGACAGGGGCGCTACGAGCAGTACTTC.

The chain recombines TRBV19 with TRBJ2-7; the D gene is possibly TRBD1 (6 bases). Germline loops: CDR1 LNHDA, CDR2 SQIVND (reference sequence). The germline V and J ends were trimmed by 4 bases and 4 bases, with 8 bases remaining between them. The CDR3 is 12 residues long. CDR3 DNA: TGTGCCAGTAGTACACAGGGTTACGAGCAGTACTTC. This gives the protein CASSTQGYEQYF.

The chain recombines TRBV28 with TRBJ1-6; 8 nucleotides line up with TRBD1. Germline values: CDR1 MDHEN, CDR2 SYDVKM. V gave up 5 bases and J gave up 9 bases; unmatched junction bases: 9. The CDR3 covers 15 residues. CDR3 region: CASSMDRAYGSPLHF. The CDR3 nucleotides read TGTGCCAGCAGTATGGACAGGGCGTATGGTTCACCCCTCCACTTT.

This chain joins TRBV7-9 and TRBJ1-2, with a possible D match to TRBD1 (6 bases). CDR3 length: 17 residues. The germline CDR1 and CDR2 sequences are SEHNR and FQNEAQ (reference sequence). V lost 7 bases and J lost 7, with 28 bases in between. The CDR3 DNA sequence: TGTGCCAGCACCATGAGACCGTTTGGGGGGGGGCCTAGTGGCTACACCTTC. It specifies CASTMRPFGGGPSGYTF.

The rearrangement joins TRBV10-3 to TRBJ2-5; 7 nucleotides match TRBD2. The CDR3 spans 15 residues. V shed 11 bases and J 2 bases; nucleotides not matched to a gene: 14. The V gene's germline CDR1 is ENHRY and CDR2 SYGVKD. CDR3 bases: TGTGCCTCCGGGGGAGGCGGGGGTTTTCAAGAGACCCAGTACTTC. Translating gives CASGGGGGFQETQYF.

The CDR3 sequence: CAWSNSPRHEKLFF. Written as DNA, the CDR3 is TGTGCCTGGAGTAATTCTCCGCGACACGAAAAACTGTTTTTT. V gene TRBV30 combines with J gene TRBJ1-4; D gene unclear. From germline, CDR1 is GTSNPN and CDR2 SVGIG (reference sequence). Trimming left V 2 bases short and J 8 bases short, with 15 bases between. CDR3 length: 14 amino acids.

This sequence joins TRBV4-1 and TRBJ1-6; a weak D match, TRBD1 (6 bases). CDR1 and CDR2 from the germline V gene are MGHRA and YSYEKL. Trimming shortened V by 2 bases and J by 9 bases, and 14 bases separated the two germline ends. CDR3 length equals 15 residues. The CDR3 protein is CASSQSLQGASPLHF. Here the CDR3 DNA reads TGCGCCAGCAGCCAATCACTACAGGGCGCTTCACCCCTCCACTTT.

J is TRBJ2-1 and V is TRBV7-3; D perhaps matches TRBD2 (6 bases). Trimming removed 4 bases at V and 5 bases at J, with 12 bases between. Germline values: CDR1 SGHTA, CDR2 FQGTGA. The CDR3 is 14 amino acids. In nucleotides, the CDR3 is TGTGCCAGCAGCTCAGGAGCGGGTAACAATGAGCAGTTCTTC. Translation gives CASSSGAGNNEQFF.

V usage is TRBV3-1 (or the pseudogene TRBV3-2) and J usage is TRBJ2-2; a weak D match, TRBD2 (6 bases). The V end lost 0 bases, the J end lost 4 bases, and 9 bases lay between the germline ends. CDR3 size: 15 residues. Germline loops: CDR1 LGHDT, CDR2 YNNKEL (reference sequence). Here the CDR3 DNA reads TGTGCCAGCAGCCAAGAGCGGAGGGGCACCGGGGAGCTGTTTTTT. This translates into CASSQERRGTGELFF.

This clone is a singleton in its sample. This chain connects TRBV4-3 to TRBJ1-2, with D hard to call. The germline gives CDR1 LGHNA, CDR2 YSLEER. With 5 bases removed from V and 0 bases from J, the gap between germline ends came to 19 bases. There are 17 residues in the CDR3. Here the CDR3 DNA reads TGCGCCAGCAGCGCCCGGGATTCAGCAAGGGCTAACTATGGCTACACCTTC. Encoded protein: CASSARDSARANYGYTF.

The sample holds a few counts of this clone. The chain joins TRBV11-2 to TRBJ1-6, with D maybe TRBD1 (5 bases). The germline CDR1 and CDR2 sequences are SGHAT and FQNNGV. The CDR3 consists of 15 residues. Trimming removed 0 bases at V and 5 bases at J, with 8 bases between. The CDR3 nucleotides read TGTGCCAGCAGCTTAGAGACGGGGGATAATTCACCCCTCCACTTT. Its translation is CASSLETGDNSPLHF.